The 24 T cell receptor beta chains presented below share a single source sample, sequenced in a study of technical replicates of blood from a few donors. Only in-frame clones appear in the TCRdb table, and some are missing; sequencing was by immunoSEQ multiplex PCR. The sample has approximately 75,000 clones; around 97% are singletons. The source material was T cells isolated from PBMCs. These receptors all come from a human donor in good health.

V usage is TRBV19 and J usage is TRBJ1-6; D might be TRBD1 (5 bases). CDR3 length equals 12 residues. Trimming left V 3 bases short and J 10 bases short, with 7 bases between. Germline V gene lookup returns CDR1 LNHDA and CDR2 SQIVND (reference sequence). CDR3 coding DNA: TGTGCCAGTAGTATCAGGGAATCACCCCTCCACTTT. Translating it yields CASSIRESPLHF.

The chain is built from TRBV4-1 and TRBJ2-5; D not certain. Germline V gene sequence: CDR1 MGHRA, CDR2 YSYEKL. V lost 2 bases and J lost 5, with 21 bases in between. The CDR3 covers 17 residues. CDR3 loop: CASSQPPRRLGYETQYF. CDR3 in DNA: TGCGCCAGCAGCCAACCCCCTCGGCGGTTGGGTTATGAGACCCAGTACTTC.

Remarks on this clone: A read error may account for a junction end that differs from germline. The chain joins TRBV11-3 to TRBJ1-1; TRBD1 is a possible D gene (5 bases). CDR1 SGHNT and CDR2 YENEEA come from the germline V gene. This CDR3 is built from 13 residues. The CDR3 DNA sequence: TGTGTCAGCAGCTTAGTTAAGGGGACTGAAGCTTTCTTT. This gives the protein CVSSLVKGTEAFF. Together with reference TRBV11-3 and TRBJ1-1, the CDR3 gives the full variable domain: EAGVVQSPRYKIIEKKQPVAFWCNPISGHNTLYWYLQNLGQGPELLIRYENEEAVDDSQLPKDRFSAERLKGVDSTLKIQPAELGDSAVYLCVSSLVKGTEAFFGQGTRLTVV.

The chain is built from TRBV6-5 and TRBJ1-1; D gene unclear. The CDR3 is 15 residues long. Germline loops: CDR1 MNHEY, CDR2 SVGAGI. V was cut by 2 bases and J by 0 bases, with 10 bases left in between. The DNA of the CDR3 is TGTGCCAGCAGTTACGAGGCCCTGATGAACACTGAAGCTTTCTTT. Amino acid sequence: CASSYEALMNTEAFF.

The rearrangement links TRBV9 to TRBJ2-3; 10 nucleotides agree with TRBD2. The length of the CDR3 is 15 residues. Germline lookup yields CDR1 SGDLS and CDR2 YYNGEE. J gave up 6 bases and V 0 bases, and 4 bases lay outside the gene matches. CDR3 sequence: CASSVAPAGGDTQYF. The DNA of the CDR3 is TGTGCCAGCAGCGTAGCCCCAGCGGGGGGGGATACGCAGTATTTT.

The chain couples TRBV5-4 to TRBJ1-1; TRBD1 agrees at 8 bases. This CDR3 has 16 residues. Trimming at V came to 3 bases and at J to 1 base, leaving 8 bases not matched to a gene. CDR1 is SGHNT and CDR2 is YYREEE in the germline V gene (reference sequence). CDR3 sequence (DNA): TGTGCCAGCAGCTACCGGACAGGGAGTGGGAACACTGAAGCTTTCTTT. Protein: CASSYRTGSGNTEAFF. Filled out from reference TRBV5-4 and TRBJ1-1, the complete variable domain reads ETGVTQSPTHLIKTRGQQVTLRCSSQSGHNTVSWYQQALGQGPQFIFQYYREEENGRGNFPPRFSGLQFPNYSSELNVNALELDDSALYLCASSYRTGSGNTEAFFGQGTRLTVV.

The chain employs TRBV6-1 and TRBJ2-2, with D tentatively TRBD2 (5 bases). The CDR3 runs 15 residues. The germline V gene has CDR1 MNHNS and CDR2 SASEGT. V shed 7 bases and J shed 1 base, with 13 bases lying between them. CDR3 sequence reads: CASIGPAVNTGELFF. The CDR3 DNA is TGTGCCAGCATCGGGCCAGCGGTGAACACCGGGGAGCTGTTTTTT.

V gene TRBV28 combines with J gene TRBJ1-5, with TRBD1 matching over 8 bases. J was trimmed by 6 bases and V by 3 bases; bases with no gene match: 7. This CDR3 has 15 residues. The germline CDR1 and CDR2 sequences are MDHEN and SYDVKM. Written as DNA, the CDR3 is TGTGCCAGCAGTTTCGACAGGGGCGCTGGTCAGCCCCAGCATTTT. Protein: CASSFDRGAGQPQHF.

The chain uses TRBV29-1 and TRBJ2-2; D is perhaps TRBD1 (6 bases). V lost 5 bases, J lost 3 bases, and 10 bases lay in between. The germline V gene has CDR1 SQVTM and CDR2 ANQGSEA. The CDR3 totals 13 residues. Here the CDR3 DNA reads TGCAGCGTTAGGACAGAAGACACCGGGGAGCTGTTTTTT. It encodes CSVRTEDTGELFF.

This clone was seen just once. This chain links TRBV15 with TRBJ2-5; D is possibly TRBD2 (5 bases). This CDR3 region has 15 residues. The V end was cut by 3 bases, the J end by 9 bases, with 20 bases between. Germline CDR1 reads LNHNV; CDR2 reads YYDKDF (reference sequence). CDR3 residues: CATSRAGGSRSSQYF. DNA of the CDR3: TGTGCCACCAGCAGGGCCGGAGGTAGCCGGTCGTCCCAGTACTTC.

This chain links TRBV7-9 with TRBJ1-5, with D maybe TRBD1 (6 bases). The CDR3 consists of 13 residues. V dropped 5 bases and J dropped 5 bases, with 10 bases sitting between them. CDR1 and CDR2 from the germline V gene are SEHNR and FQNEAQ (reference sequence). CDR3 DNA sequence: TGTGCCAGCAGCCGGACAGCTGATCAGCCCCAGCATTTT. Translation gives CASSRTADQPQHF.

The chain is built from TRBV5-1 and TRBJ2-2, with TRBD2 matching 11 bases. The length of the CDR3 is 17 residues. V lost 1 base, J lost 3 bases, and 5 bases stayed unmatched. Germline CDR1 SGHRS, CDR2 YFSETQ. CDR3 protein: CASSLPLAGGHTGELFF. CDR3 nucleotide sequence: TGCGCCAGCAGCTTGCCGCTAGCGGGGGGACACACCGGGGAGCTGTTTTTT. The full variable domain, completed using reference TRBV5-1 and TRBJ2-2, is KAGVTQTPRYLIKTRGQQVTLSCSPISGHRSVSWYQQTPGQGLQFLFEYFSETQRNKGNFPGRFSGRQFSNSRSEMNVSTLELGDSALYLCASSLPLAGGHTGELFFGEGSRLTVL.

The chain recombines TRBV4-1 with TRBJ1-2; 9 positions agree with TRBD1. The CDR3 loop spans 14 amino acids. Germline lookup yields CDR1 MGHRA and CDR2 YSYEKL. V lost 4 bases, J lost 7 bases, and 7 bases stayed unmatched. The CDR3 sequence is CASSLGQGFVGYTF. The DNA of the CDR3 is TGCGCCAGCAGCCTCGGACAGGGGTTCGTTGGCTACACCTTC.

The rearrangement joins TRBV7-9 to TRBJ2-3, with 12 nucleotides matching TRBD1. The CDR3 spans 17 residues. J was trimmed by 2 bases and V by 2 bases; bases with no gene match: 5. In germline, CDR1 is SEHNR, CDR2 FQNEAQ (reference sequence). The CDR3 DNA sequence: TGTGCCAGCAGCTTAAGGGGACAGGGGGCAACCACAGATACGCAGTATTTT. It yields the protein CASSLRGQGATTDTQYF.

The chain couples TRBV4-1 to TRBJ2-7, with 10 bases fitting TRBD2. J lost 5 bases, V lost 2 bases, and 6 bases had no gene match. Germline-derived CDR1 and CDR2 are MGHRA and YSYEKL. The CDR3 is 15 amino acids. The chain's CDR3 is CASSQFLAGVDEQYF. For the CDR3, the DNA is TGCGCCAGCAGCCAATTCCTAGCGGGAGTGGACGAGCAGTACTTC.

The chain links TRBV18 to TRBJ1-2; D gene ambiguous. CDR1 is KGHSH, CDR2 LQKENI, per germline. The germline V and J ends were trimmed by 0 bases and 0 bases, with 17 bases remaining between them. This CDR3 comprises 18 residues. This CDR3 is CASSPPSEDPTTNYGYTF. CDR3 DNA: TGTGCCAGCTCACCACCGTCAGAGGATCCGACGACTAACTATGGCTACACCTTC.

The sample holds one count of this clone. In DNA form, the CDR3 reads TGCGCCAGCAGACGGACTCCCAGCTCCTACGAGCAGTACTTC. Its protein product is CASRRTPSSYEQYF. The chain employs TRBV4-1 and TRBJ2-7, with TRBD2 as a possible D gene (5 bases). The V and J ends lost 6 bases and 0 bases respectively, with 12 bases between them. The V gene's germline CDR1 is MGHRA and CDR2 YSYEKL. The CDR3 loop spans 14 amino acids.

The chain joins TRBV7-9 to TRBJ1-5, with D possibly being TRBD1 (5 bases). The CDR3 length is 17 residues. V lost 0 bases and J 0 bases, leaving 12 bases between the germline ends. CDR1 and CDR2 (germline): SEHNR, FQNEAQ (reference sequence). As DNA, the CDR3 is TGTGCCAGCAGCTTAGCGAGCGGGACCCATAGCAATCAGCCCCAGCATTTT. It codes for CASSLASGTHSNQPQHF. The entire variable domain, with the rest obtained from reference TRBV7-9 and TRBJ1-5, is as follows: DTGVSQNPRHKITKRGQNVTFRCDPISEHNRLYWYRQTLGQGPEFLTYFQNEAQLEKSRLLSDRFSAERPKGSFSTLEIQRTEQGDSAMYLCASSLASGTHSNQPQHFGDGTRLSIL.

The chain has TRBV6-5 and TRBJ1-1; no clear D gene. Trimming pared 0 bases from V and 7 bases from J, leaving 12 bases between. CDR1 is MNHEY, CDR2 SVGAGI, per germline. This CDR3 comprises 14 residues. The CDR3 here is CASSYSVEQLEAFF. CDR3 DNA sequence: TGTGCCAGCAGTTACTCAGTAGAACAGCTTGAAGCTTTCTTT.

J is TRBJ2-3 and V is TRBV10-1; a weak D match, TRBD2 (7 bases). Trimming stripped 6 bases from V and 6 bases from J, with 16 bases between. Germline CDR1 WNHNN, CDR2 SYGVQD (reference sequence). The CDR3 covers 14 residues. Written as DNA, the CDR3 is TGCGCCAGCAGGCCAGAACGGGGGGCTGATACGCAGTATTTT. Its protein product is CASRPERGADTQYF.

The chain joins TRBV5-4 to TRBJ1-3, with a weak D call TRBD1 (6 bases). Per the germline V gene, CDR1 is SGHNT and CDR2 is YYREEE (reference sequence). The CDR3 covers 15 residues. The V gene lost 0 bases and the J gene lost 0 bases, with 7 bases spanning the gap. CDR3 loop: CASSLGTVSGNTIYF. The CDR3 region has the DNA TGTGCCAGCAGCTTGGGGACAGTCTCTGGAAACACCATATATTTT.

The chain links TRBV6-1 to TRBJ1-5; no definite D call. The CDR3 is 18 residues long. Germline V gene sequence: CDR1 MNHNS, CDR2 SASEGT. Trimming stripped 2 bases from V and 2 bases from J, with 19 bases between. The CDR3 spells CASSEWVEYVAGNQPQHF. In DNA, the CDR3 is TGTGCCAGCAGTGAATGGGTCGAGTATGTAGCAGGCAATCAGCCCCAGCATTTT.

The J gene is TRBJ2-7, the V gene TRBV28, with D possibly TRBD1 on 5 matching bases. Looked up from germline, CDR1 is MDHEN and CDR2 is SYDVKM. Deletions cut 7 bases from V and 5 bases from J, with 21 bases between. This CDR3 has 15 residues. The DNA for the CDR3 is TGTGCCAGCATATCCGTCAGGAAGATAGGGGACGAGCAGTACTTC. Translated, it gives CASISVRKIGDEQYF.

The chain uses TRBV4-1 and TRBJ2-4; 11 bases match TRBD1. The V and J ends lost 4 bases and 8 bases, in that order; junction bases with no gene match: 7. Germline values: CDR1 MGHRA, CDR2 YSYEKL. This CDR3 comprises 15 residues. The CDR3: CASSPGTGGWDIQYF. The CDR3 nucleotides read TGCGCCAGCAGCCCAGGGACAGGGGGGTGGGACATTCAGTACTTC.